This TCR beta chain was retrieved from a study of T-cell reconstitution after alpha-beta-depleted transplantation in children. The germline V gene has CDR1 SGHTA and CDR2 FQGNSA. V gave up 4 bases and J gave up 0 bases, with 13 bases separating them. CDR3 length equals 15 residues. This clonotype was picked up a small number of times. The TCRbeta library incorporated unique molecular identifiers. MiXCR, applied by TCRdb to the PCR reads, yields one record per CDR3 protein. The data show a few hundred thousand distinct CDR3 sequences, around 10% seen once. The TCR was taken from a human donor who donated a stem cell graft to a child with acute lymphoblastic leukemia. The source was PBMCs from the stem cell graft donor, collected from the stem cell graft. The V call is TRBV7-2, the J call TRBJ2-7; D not certain. The CDR3 DNA follows: TGTGCCAGCAGCTCCTATAACGACACCTCCTACGAGCAGTACTTC. Encoded protein: CASSSYNDTSYEQYF.